This TCR beta chain stems from a study of T cell repertoires in cytomegalovirus infection. General study points: Predominance within the ex vivo response was attributable to HLA-C-restricted CMV-specific TCR beta clonotypes. Cumulative frequency of public TCR beta families picked out carriers of CMV plus the relevant HLA.

This clonotype occurred many times. Its antigen is undetermined. A single record per CDR3 protein comes from TCRdb applying MiXCR to the reads. This table has some 390,000 distinct CDR3 sequences, around a sixth appearing once. This clonotype was sampled from a human donor in good health (CMV status not recorded). Some clones in this sample may be carry-over from other donors' samples. The sequenced material came from PBMCs.

The CDR3 spells CASSLRGASTDTQYF. CDR3 in DNA: TGTGCCAGCAGCTTAAGGGGGGCAAGCACAGATACGCAGTATTTT. The chain is built from TRBV7-2 and TRBJ2-3; D tentatively fits TRBD1 or TRBD2 (6 bases each). From germline, CDR1 is SGHTA and CDR2 FQGNSA. CDR3 length equals 15 residues. The germline V and J ends were trimmed by 2 bases and 0 bases, with 9 bases remaining between them.